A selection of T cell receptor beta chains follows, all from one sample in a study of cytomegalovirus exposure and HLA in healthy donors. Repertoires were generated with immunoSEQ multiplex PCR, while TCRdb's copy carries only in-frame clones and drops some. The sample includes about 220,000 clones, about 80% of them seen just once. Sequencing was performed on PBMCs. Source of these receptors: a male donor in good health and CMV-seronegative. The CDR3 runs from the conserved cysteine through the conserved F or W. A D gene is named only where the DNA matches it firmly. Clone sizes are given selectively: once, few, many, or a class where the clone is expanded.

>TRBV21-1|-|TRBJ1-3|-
CASADRPNTIYF
TGTGCCAGCGCGGACAGGCCAAACACCATATATTTT
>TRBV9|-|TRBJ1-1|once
CASSVAKATGGHTEAFF
TGTGCCAGCAGCGTAGCTAAAGCGACGGGGGGCCACACTGAAGCTTTCTTT
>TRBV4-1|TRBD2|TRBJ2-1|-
CASSPTGLAGGRYNEQFF
TGCGCCAGCAGCCCGACCGGACTAGCGGGGGGGCGGTACAATGAGCAGTTCTTC
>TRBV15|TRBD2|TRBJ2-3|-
CATRGGARDTQYF
TGTGCCACCCGCGGGGGGGCGAGGGATACGCAGTATTTT
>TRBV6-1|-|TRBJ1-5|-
CASSDAREVSNQPQHF
TGTGCCAGCAGTGATGCGCGTGAGGTTAGCAATCAGCCCCAGCATTTT
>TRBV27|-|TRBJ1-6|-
CASSLFRQDSPLHF
TGTGCCAGCAGTTTATTCCGGCAGGATTCACCCCTCCACTTT
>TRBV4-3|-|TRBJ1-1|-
CASSQVEGNTEAFF
TGCGCCAGCAGCCAAGTGGAGGGGAACACTGAAGCTTTCTTT
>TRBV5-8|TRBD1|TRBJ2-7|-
CASSFLRDRGGVYEQYF
TGTGCCAGCAGCTTTCTCCGGGACAGGGGGGGTGTCTACGAGCAGTACTTC
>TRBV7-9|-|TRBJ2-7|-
CASSLATGLSSYEQYF
TGTGCCAGCAGCTTAGCCACAGGGCTTAGCTCCTACGAGCAGTACTTC
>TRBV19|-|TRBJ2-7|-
CASSAPRDFHEQYF
TGTGCCAGTAGTGCACCCAGGGACTTCCACGAGCAGTACTTC
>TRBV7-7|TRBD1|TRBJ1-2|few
CASSLGTGSNYGYTF
TGTGCCAGCAGCTTAGGGACAGGATCTAACTATGGCTACACCTTC
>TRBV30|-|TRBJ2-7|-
CAWSMETFYEQYF
TGTGCCTGGAGTATGGAGACTTTCTACGAGCAGTACTTC
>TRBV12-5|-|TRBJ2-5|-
CASGLVGVETQYF
TGTGCTAGTGGTTTGGTAGGGGTAGAGACCCAGTACTTC
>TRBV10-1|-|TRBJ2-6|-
CASSESLGVEALSGANVLTF
TGCGCCAGCAGTGAGTCCCTCGGTGTAGAAGCTCTCTCTGGGGCCAACGTCCTGACTTTC
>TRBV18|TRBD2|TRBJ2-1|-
CASSPRLAGIDEQFF
TGTGCCAGCTCACCCCGACTAGCGGGAATCGATGAGCAGTTCTTC
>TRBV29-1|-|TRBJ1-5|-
CSVGQISDQPQHF
TGCAGCGTTGGACAGATTTCGGATCAGCCCCAGCATTTT
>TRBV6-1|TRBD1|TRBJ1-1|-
CASSDQYQGDWAEAFF
TGTGCCAGCAGTGATCAATACCAGGGGGACTGGGCTGAAGCTTTCTTT
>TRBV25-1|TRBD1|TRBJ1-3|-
CASSEWDRGASRNTIYF
TGTGCCAGCAGTGAATGGGACAGGGGGGCCTCTAGAAACACCATATATTTT
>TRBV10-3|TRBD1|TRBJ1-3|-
CATLKTGLSGNTIYF
TGTGCCACCCTAAAGACAGGGCTCTCTGGAAACACCATATATTTT
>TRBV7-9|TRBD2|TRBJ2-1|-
CSSSLGLVGIASAYNEQFF
TGTTCCAGCAGCTTAGGACTAGTGGGAATTGCGTCGGCTTACAATGAGCAGTTCTTC
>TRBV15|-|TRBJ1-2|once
CATSRAPEAGDGYTF
TGTGCCACCAGCAGAGCTCCGGAGGCGGGTGATGGCTACACCTTC
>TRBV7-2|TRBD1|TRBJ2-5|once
CASSLDNRGGETQYF
TGTGCCAGCAGCTTAGATAACAGGGGTGGGGAGACCCAGTACTTC
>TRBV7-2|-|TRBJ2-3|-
CASSSPGTSSDTQYF
TGTGCCAGCAGCTCGCCGGGGACTTCCTCAGATACGCAGTATTTT
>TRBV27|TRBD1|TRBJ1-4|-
CASSLKHGGQGGNEKLFF
TGTGCCAGCAGTTTAAAGCATGGAGGACAGGGGGGTAATGAAAAACTGTTTTTT
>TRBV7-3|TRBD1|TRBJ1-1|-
CASSLRVGTGESEAFF
TGTGCCAGCAGCTTAAGAGTCGGGACAGGGGAGTCAGAAGCTTTCTTT
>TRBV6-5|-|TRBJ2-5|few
CASSLAETQYF
TGTGCCAGCAGCCTAGCGGAGACCCAGTACTTC
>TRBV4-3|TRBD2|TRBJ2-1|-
CASSQDLFAGGGNEQFF
TGCGCCAGCAGCCAAGATTTATTTGCGGGAGGAGGTAATGAGCAGTTCTTC
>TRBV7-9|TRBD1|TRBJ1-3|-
CASSSRDSSGNTIYF
TGTGCCAGCAGCTCCCGGGACAGCTCTGGAAACACCATATATTTT
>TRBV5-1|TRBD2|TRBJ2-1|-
CASSLAVAGKDEQFF
TGCGCCAGCAGCTTGGCCGTAGCGGGAAAGGATGAGCAGTTCTTC
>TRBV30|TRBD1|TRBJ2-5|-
CACHRQGAGETQYF
TGTGCCTGCCATAGACAGGGGGCGGGGGAGACCCAGTACTTC
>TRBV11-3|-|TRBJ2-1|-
CASSHGSYNEQFF
TGTGCCAGCAGCCACGGGTCCTACAATGAGCAGTTCTTC
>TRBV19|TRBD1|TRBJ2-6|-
CASRDRAAYSGANVLTF
TGTGCCAGTAGGGACAGGGCGGCTTACTCTGGGGCCAACGTCCTGACTTTC
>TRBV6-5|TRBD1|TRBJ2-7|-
CASRSWGQGDSEQYF
TGTGCCAGCAGGTCTTGGGGACAGGGAGATTCCGAGCAGTACTTC
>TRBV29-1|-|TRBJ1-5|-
CSVALGPTTNQPQHF
TGCAGCGTCGCCTTGGGGCCTACCACCAATCAGCCCCAGCATTTT
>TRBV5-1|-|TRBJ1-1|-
CASSKGQTSFMNTEAFF
TGCGCCAGCAGCAAAGGACAGACCAGCTTTATGAACACTGAAGCTTTCTTT
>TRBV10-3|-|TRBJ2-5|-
CAINAGWEQYF
TGTGCCATCAATGCCGGTTGGGAGCAGTACTTC
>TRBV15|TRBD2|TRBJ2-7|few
CATTTGLASSYEQYF
TGTGCCACCACAACCGGACTAGCGAGCTCCTACGAGCAGTACTTC
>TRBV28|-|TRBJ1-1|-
CASSLRRGAEAFF
TGTGCCAGCAGTTTAAGGAGGGGCGCTGAAGCTTTCTTT
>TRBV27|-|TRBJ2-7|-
CASNRAGQALYEQYF
TGTGCCAGCAACCGAGCGGGACAGGCCTTATACGAGCAGTACTTC
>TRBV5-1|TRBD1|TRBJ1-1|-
CASSEVRGPTEAFF
TGCGCCAGCAGCGAAGTCAGGGGGCCCACTGAAGCTTTCTTT